This T cell receptor (beta chain) was captured by sequencing in a study of CD39 and CD103 CD8 tumor-infiltrating T cells. Study information: Shown patients: HPV-positive HNSCC, HPV-negative HNSCC, ovarian cancer, melanoma. Whole-study findings and limits: DP TIL clonotypes were rarely found in blood or uninvolved lymph node.

Details on this clone: Its antigen is undetermined.

Patients were not receiving therapy at sample collection. Sorted CD3+CD4-CD8+CD45RA- TILs were divided into DN, SP and DP by CD39 and CD103. The method was immunoSEQ multiplex PCR; TCRdb's version includes in-frame clones alone and lacks a portion of them. The sample shows about 2,400 clones, about 72% of them seen only once. Germline CDR1 is MNHEY and CDR2 is SMNVEV (reference sequence). CDR3 length: 14 amino acids. The V gene end was trimmed by 6 bases and the J gene end by 9 bases; junction bases not matched to a gene: 9. V gene TRBV27 combines with J gene TRBJ2-1, with TRBD2 identical over 9 bases. The receptor was derived from a human donor with head and neck squamous cell carcinoma. Sequenced material: CD39- CD103- CD8+ T cells sorted from the tumor. Stated subset: CD103-CD39- double-negative CD45RA- CD8 T cells. CDR3: CASSNRLAGLEQFF. CDR3 DNA sequence: TGTGCCAGCAGCAACCGCCTAGCGGGGCTTGAGCAGTTCTTC.